This T cell receptor (beta chain) was sequenced in a study of lymphopenia after photon versus proton radiotherapy. Study-wide points: Only patients who died were analyzed for survival; proton advantage is unproven. A bigger post-nadir fall in TCR diversity correlated inversely with survival time in deceased patients. Oligoclonal CD8+ Temra expansion after nadir drove photon patients' diversity drop. Under photons, naive T cells and diversity fell while effector/memory populations rose.

CDR3 length: 14 amino acids. Looked up from germline, CDR1 is SGHAT and CDR2 is FQNNGV. V lost 3 bases to trimming and J lost 7 bases; unmatched junction nucleotides: 1. A word on this clone: Its antigen is unidentified.

The table came from immunoSEQ multiplex PCR; TCRdb's copy has only in-frame clones and leaves some out. The repertoire holds 43,000 or so clones, with approximately 83% as singletons. The V gene is TRBV11-2, the J gene TRBJ1-6; 9 positions agree with TRBD1. The material sequenced was peripheral blood, taken from a patient treated with photon-based radiotherapy. The clonotype originates from a man aged 35 to 55 with gastric cancer. The CDR3 DNA reads TGTGCCAGCAGCTTCGGGACAGGGAATTCACCCCTCCACTTT. Translated: CASSFGTGNSPLHF.